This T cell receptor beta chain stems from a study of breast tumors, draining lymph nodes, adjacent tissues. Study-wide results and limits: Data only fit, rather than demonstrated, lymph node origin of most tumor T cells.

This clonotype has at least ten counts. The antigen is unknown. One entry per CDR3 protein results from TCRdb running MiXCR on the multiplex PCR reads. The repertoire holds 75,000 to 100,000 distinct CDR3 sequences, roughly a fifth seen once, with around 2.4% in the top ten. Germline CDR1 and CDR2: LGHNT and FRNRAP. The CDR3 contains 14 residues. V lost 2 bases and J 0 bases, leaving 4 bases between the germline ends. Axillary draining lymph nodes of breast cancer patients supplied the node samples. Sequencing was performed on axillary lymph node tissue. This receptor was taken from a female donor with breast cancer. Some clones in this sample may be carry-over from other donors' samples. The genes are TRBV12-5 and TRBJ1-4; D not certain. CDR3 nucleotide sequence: TGTGCTAGTGGTTTGATGGCAACTAATGAAAAACTGTTTTTT. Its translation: CASGLMATNEKLFF.